A single sample is the source of the 26 T cell receptor beta chains below, sequenced in a study of OX40 agonist ivuxolimab in advanced cancers. TCRdb's table, derived via immunoSEQ multiplex PCR, lists solely in-frame clones and lacks some. Among 65,000 to 75,000 clones listed, approximately 84% were seen once. Sample: CD4+ or CD8+ T cells sorted from blood, taken in a trial of the OX40 agonist ivuxolimab. These receptors originate from an adult with an advanced solid tumor such as melanoma, head and neck, liver or kidney cancer.

The rearrangement uses TRBV5-4 and TRBJ1-3; D might be TRBD1 (5 bases). The length of the CDR3 is 17 residues. The germline gives CDR1 SGHNT, CDR2 YYREEE (reference sequence). Trimming took off 0 bases at V and 0 bases at J, with 13 bases between the two ends. CDR3 DNA: TGTGCCAGCAGCTTGGGGGGGAGACTGAACTCTGGAAACACCATATATTTT. Protein: CASSLGGRLNSGNTIYF.

CDR3 coding DNA: TGTGCCAGCAGCTTTGGACAGGATGGCTACACCTTC. Encoded protein: CASSFGQDGYTF. The chain has TRBV7-9 and TRBJ1-2; 7 nucleotides match TRBD1. The CDR3 length is 12 residues. V was pared by 3 bases and J by 6 bases, with 1 base of the junction left unmatched. CDR1 and CDR2 from the germline V gene are SEHNR and FQNEAQ (reference sequence).

This CDR3 is CASSARDREAKNIQYF. The CDR3 bases are TGCGCCAGCAGTGCCCGGGACAGGGAGGCCAAAAACATTCAGTACTTC. This chain joins TRBV10-1 and TRBJ2-4; 9 nucleotides line up with TRBD1. The CDR3 totals 16 residues. V dropped 4 bases and J dropped 1; count of bases not matched to a gene: 5. Germline CDR1 and CDR2: WNHNN and SYGVQD (reference sequence).

This clone turned up a few times. The rearrangement links TRBV28 to TRBJ1-2; D possibly corresponds to TRBD1 (5 bases). The CDR3 runs 15 residues. Between the trimmed V and J ends, which lost 4 bases and 5 bases, there was a span of 17 bases. Germline-derived CDR1 and CDR2 are MDHEN and SYDVKM. The CDR3 DNA follows: TGTGCCAGCAGTTCCTACCCCGGGGCCAGATATGGCTACACCTTC. It codes for CASSSYPGARYGYTF.

The CDR3 nucleotides read TGTGCCAGCAGCTTCGCAGGGGAGACTGAAGCTTTCTTT. Amino acid sequence: CASSFAGETEAFF. The chain joins TRBV11-2 to TRBJ1-1; maybe TRBD1 (6 bases). The CDR3 is made up of 13 amino acids. V lost 3 bases and J 5 bases, leaving 10 bases between the germline ends. CDR1 and CDR2 from the germline V gene are SGHAT and FQNNGV.

The chain links TRBV4-1 to TRBJ1-1; D gene uncertain. The ends were cut back, 1 base at V and 9 bases at J, with 12 bases in the middle. Germline CDR1 reads MGHRA; CDR2 reads YSYEKL. The CDR3 has 13 residues. The CDR3 DNA reads TGCGCCAGCAGCCAAGGGCTTAGGCAGAAAGCTTTCTTT. Its protein product is CASSQGLRQKAFF.

This clone was seen more than once but under ten times. The genes are TRBV5-3 and TRBJ1-6, with 8 bases identical to TRBD1. TRBV5-3 belongs to the ORF category, with a function that is uncertain. V trimming: 4 bases; J trimming: 7 bases; junction bases outside the gene matches: 13. CDR3 length equals 17 residues. CDR3 DNA sequence: TGTGCCAGAAGCCATCGGACAGGGTGCATACGGAATTCACCCCTCCACTTT. Translated: CARSHRTGCIRNSPLHF.

The CDR3 loop is CASSPGLARSEQFF. The CDR3 DNA follows: TGTGCCAGCAGCCCGGGACTAGCGAGGAGTGAGCAGTTCTTC. The chain has TRBV7-3 and TRBJ2-1; 10 bases agree with TRBD2. The junction had 7 bases not matched to a gene; V was cut back by 5 bases and J by 9 bases. The germline gives CDR1 SGHTA, CDR2 FQGTGA. The CDR3 spans 14 residues.

This clone was recorded a few times. The V gene is TRBV10-3, the J gene TRBJ2-5; the D is unclear. CDR1 is ENHRY and CDR2 is SYGVKD in the germline V gene. The CDR3 contains 13 residues. Trimming cost V 2 bases and J 5 bases, with 9 bases left between them. The CDR3 DNA reads as TGTGCCATCAGTGAGCCTCGGACCGAGACCCAGTACTTC. This gives the protein CAISEPRTETQYF.

The J gene is TRBJ1-1, the V gene TRBV28; D perhaps matches TRBD1 (5 bases). The CDR3 is 14 amino acids. CDR1 MDHEN and CDR2 SYDVKM come from the germline V gene. Trimming took off 5 bases at V and 0 bases at J, with 10 bases between the two ends. The CDR3 protein is CASSAPGMNTEAFF. The DNA for the CDR3 is TGTGCCAGCAGTGCACCAGGGATGAACACTGAAGCTTTCTTT.

V and J are TRBV6-5 and TRBJ2-5; D is unclear. CDR1 is MNHEY and CDR2 is SVGAGI in the germline V gene. This CDR3 comprises 14 residues. Deletions cut 0 bases from V and 7 bases from J, with 12 bases between. The CDR3 nucleotides are TGTGCCAGCAGTTACTCGACGGGCCCGGGGACCCAGTACTTC. It codes for CASSYSTGPGTQYF.

The V and J genes are TRBV5-4 and TRBJ2-5; TRBD2 aligns across 9 bases. This CDR3 is built from 14 residues. V was clipped by 3 bases and J by 4 bases; unmatched bases: 4. Germline values: CDR1 SGHNT, CDR2 YYREEE (reference sequence). Here the CDR3 DNA reads TGTGCCAGCAGCTATTTAGCGGGAGTAGAGACCCAGTACTTC. Encoded protein: CASSYLAGVETQYF.

The chain is built from TRBV5-1 and TRBJ2-7, with a weak D call TRBD2 (6 bases). There are 14 residues in the CDR3. Germline lookup yields CDR1 SGHRS and CDR2 YFSETQ. Trimming took off 0 bases at V and 5 bases at J, with 12 bases between the two ends. CDR3 amino acids: CASSLALGRNEQYF. CDR3 nucleotide sequence: TGCGCCAGCAGCTTGGCCTTGGGGAGGAACGAGCAGTACTTC.

This chain uses TRBV14 with TRBJ1-6, with D possibly TRBD1 on 6 matching bases. The CDR3 is 15 residues long. Germline assignment: CDR1 SGHDN and CDR2 FVKESK. The V end was cut by 0 bases, the J end by 10 bases, with 13 bases between. CDR3 nucleotide sequence: TGTGCCAGCAGCCAAGATCTTATGGGGGCGTCACCCCTCCACTTT. Amino acid sequence: CASSQDLMGASPLHF.

This clone was counted a few times. J is TRBJ1-1 and V is TRBV7-9; D gene unclear. The CDR3 is 14 amino acids. The V end was cut by 5 bases, the J end by 3 bases, with 13 bases between. Germline V CDR1 and CDR2: SEHNR, FQNEAQ (reference sequence). CDR3 sequence (DNA): TGTGCCAGCAGCCAATCAAGGGCGGACACTGAAGCTTTCTTT. As protein: CASSQSRADTEAFF.

The chain links TRBV7-3 to TRBJ2-7; D ambiguous. Trimming took off 0 bases at V and 2 bases at J, with 11 bases between the two ends. Germline V gene lookup returns CDR1 SGHTA and CDR2 FQGTGA. The CDR3 extends over 15 amino acids. The CDR3 spells CASSLTVGNPYEQYF. The CDR3, as DNA: TGTGCCAGCAGCTTAACTGTAGGGAATCCCTACGAGCAGTACTTC.

The rearrangement links TRBV6-4 to TRBJ2-7; no firm D call. The germline V gene encodes CDR1 MRHNA and CDR2 SNTAGT. The germline V and J ends were trimmed by 0 bases and 4 bases, with 7 bases remaining between them. The CDR3 extends over 13 amino acids. For the CDR3, the DNA is TGTGCCAGCAGTGACTCTGAAAGATACGAGCAGTACTTC. This translates into CASSDSERYEQYF.

The chain is built from TRBV7-2 and TRBJ2-3, with D perhaps TRBD1 or TRBD2 (5 bases each). Germline assignment: CDR1 SGHTA and CDR2 FQGNSA. The CDR3 runs to 14 residues. Trimming shortened V by 7 bases and J by 6 bases, and 17 bases separated the two germline ends. This CDR3 is CASTSGAIPDTQYF. CDR3 DNA: TGTGCCAGCACCTCCGGGGCAATCCCTGATACGCAGTATTTT.

The chain combines TRBV7-6 with TRBJ1-4, with D tentatively TRBD1 (6 bases). There are 15 residues in the CDR3. Germline CDR1 and CDR2: SGHVS and FNYEAQ. Between the trimmed V and J ends, which lost 5 bases and 7 bases, there was a span of 17 bases. The CDR3 loop is CASSLTIGRGEKLFF. CDR3 DNA: TGTGCCAGCAGCCTTACAATCGGCAGGGGTGAAAAACTGTTTTTT.

The chain uses TRBV15 and TRBJ2-7, with no clear D. The CDR3 length is 15 residues. With 1 base removed from V and 0 bases from J, the gap between germline ends came to 10 bases. CDR1 is LNHNV and CDR2 is YYDKDF in the germline V gene (reference sequence). The CDR3 nucleotides are TGTGCCACCAGCAGAGGGGGATTAAGCTCCTACGAGCAGTACTTC. It codes for CATSRGGLSSYEQYF.

This chain connects TRBV10-3 to TRBJ2-1; 8 bases agree with TRBD2. The CDR3 runs 17 residues. CDR1 ENHRY and CDR2 SYGVKD come from the germline V gene. After removal of 0 bases from V and 3 bases from J, the junction contained 7 bases not matched to a gene. In DNA form, the CDR3 reads TGTGCCATCAGTGAGTCCGGAGTTAGCGGGGACTACAATGAGCAGTTCTTC. This translates into CAISESGVSGDYNEQFF.

CDR3 bases: TGTGCCAGCAGTTGGGACAGGTCCTCCTACGAGCAGTACTTC. Its translation is CASSWDRSSYEQYF. The V and J genes are TRBV28 and TRBJ2-7, with 8 bases that match TRBD1. The trim removed 4 bases at V and 0 bases at J, leaving 2 bases unmatched. This CDR3 has 14 residues. Germline CDR1 MDHEN, CDR2 SYDVKM.

The sample holds one count of this clone. The chain joins TRBV7-8 to TRBJ1-2; 8 bases match TRBD1. Unmatched junction bases numbered 2, after V lost 2 bases and J lost 3 bases. This CDR3 contains 14 residues. From germline, CDR1 is SGHVS and CDR2 FQNEAQ. CDR3 region: CASSLQGAHYGYTF. CDR3 coding DNA: TGTGCCAGCAGCTTACAGGGGGCCCACTATGGCTACACCTTC.

V usage is TRBV10-2 and J usage is TRBJ1-1, with TRBD1 identical over 8 bases. CDR1 and CDR2 from the germline V gene are WSHSY and SAAADI. The ends lost 2 bases at V and 4 bases at J; junction bases unmatched: 3. This CDR3 contains 14 residues. CDR3: CASSETTGGTEAFF. In DNA form, the CDR3 reads TGCGCCAGCAGTGAGACAACAGGGGGCACTGAAGCTTTCTTT.

The table lists this clone with a few counts. V gene TRBV4-2 combines with J gene TRBJ2-7; TRBD1 matches 7 bases. Germline CDR1 reads LGHNA; CDR2 reads YNFKEQ. J was trimmed by 3 bases and V by 1 base; bases with no gene match: 9. This CDR3 has 16 residues. CDR3 coding DNA: TGTGCCAGCAGCCAAGGACGACAGGGAAGGGGCTACGAGCAGTACTTC. Its protein product is CASSQGRQGRGYEQYF.

The chain has TRBV2 and TRBJ2-3; TRBD2 matches 13 bases. The CDR3 consists of 15 residues. Germline lookup yields CDR1 SNHLY and CDR2 FYNNEI. Trimming took 6 bases from V and 4 from J; bases not matched to a gene: 4. CDR3 loop: CASRGLAGIPDTQYF. The CDR3 DNA reads TGTGCCAGCAGGGGACTAGCGGGAATCCCAGATACGCAGTATTTT.